Listed below are T cell receptor beta chains from one sample, sequenced in a study of cytomegalovirus exposure and HLA in healthy donors. Some clones are missing from TCRdb's copy, which holds only in-frame ones; the method was immunoSEQ multiplex PCR. The sample lists 200,000 to 300,000 clones; over 75% were seen once. Input material: PBMCs. The origin of the receptors is a man aged 18 to 29 in good health and CMV-seropositive. CDR3s include the opening cysteine and the closing phenylalanine or tryptophan. Each record gives: clone size, J gene, V gene, D gene, CDR3 protein, CDR3 DNA. The D gene is left open where the match is weak. The listing skips clone size in some rows; elsewhere it reads once, few, many or a size class.

once TRBJ2-7 TRBV5-6 - CASSLGTEQYF TGTGCCAGCAGCTTGGGGACGGAGCAGTACTTC
- TRBJ2-5 TRBV6-5 - CASSYSGTTGTETQYF TGTGCCAGCAGTTACTCTGGGACCACCGGGACGGAGACCCAGTACTTC
- TRBJ1-4 TRBV6-1 TRBD1 CAIGTTGGGSSVFF TGTGCCATCGGGACGACAGGGGGAGGGAGTTCGGTGTTTTTT
once TRBJ2-4 TRBV30 TRBD2 CAWGPGLAGGPLAF TGTGCCTGGGGCCCCGGACTAGCGGGAGGGCCCTTAGCCTTC
- TRBJ2-6 TRBV9 - CASSPQLSGANVLTF TGTGCCAGCAGCCCACAGCTTTCTGGGGCCAACGTCCTGACTTTC
- TRBJ2-2 TRBV15 - CATSTSRTGELFF TGTGCCACCAGTACTAGTCGTACCGGGGAGCTGTTTTTT
once TRBJ2-3 TRBV5-1 - CASSLGDLVLTDTQYF TGCGCCAGCAGCTTGGGCGACCTAGTATTAACAGATACGCAGTATTTT
- TRBJ2-5 TRBV6-1 - CASSENWETQYF TGTGCCAGCAGTGAAAACTGGGAGACCCAGTACTTC
- TRBJ2-1 TRBV18 TRBD2 CASSLLPGGSGYNEQFF TGTGCCAGCTCACTACTACCCGGGGGTAGCGGGTACAATGAGCAGTTCTTC
- TRBJ1-2 TRBV5-1 TRBD1 CASSDGTGGSYGYTF TGCGCCAGCAGCGACGGGACAGGGGGGAGCTATGGCTACACCTTC
- TRBJ2-1 TRBV9 - CASSGPRGTSHEQFF TGTGCCAGCAGCGGGCCTAGGGGGACTTCCCATGAGCAGTTCTTC
once TRBJ2-5 TRBV30 - CAWRGRGTGTQYF TGTGCCTGGAGAGGGAGGGGGACCGGGACCCAGTACTTC
- TRBJ2-6 TRBV6-1 - CASSGASSGANVLTF TGTGCCAGCAGTGGGGCCTCGTCTGGGGCCAACGTCCTGACTTTC